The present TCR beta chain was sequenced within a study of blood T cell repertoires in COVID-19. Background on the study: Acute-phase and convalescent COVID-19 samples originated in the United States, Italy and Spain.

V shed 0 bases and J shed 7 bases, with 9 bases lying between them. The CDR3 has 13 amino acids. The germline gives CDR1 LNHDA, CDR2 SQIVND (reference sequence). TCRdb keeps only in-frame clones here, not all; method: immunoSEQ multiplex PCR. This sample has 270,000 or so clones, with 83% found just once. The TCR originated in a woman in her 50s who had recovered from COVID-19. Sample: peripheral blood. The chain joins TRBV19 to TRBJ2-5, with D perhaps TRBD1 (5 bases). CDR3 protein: CASSIEGLGTQYF. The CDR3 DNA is TGTGCCAGTAGTATAGAGGGGCTCGGGACCCAGTACTTC.